The rows below give T cell receptor beta chains drawn from one sample of a study of siplizumab effects on memory and regulatory T cells. This table comes from immunoSEQ multiplex PCR, and its TCRdb copy is limited to in-frame clones, with some not included. The table has approximately 97,000 clones, roughly 90% seen once; the top ten hold more than 0.95%. Sequencing was done on a sample of CD4+ T cells sorted from blood. The receptors stem from a human donor in good health. The CDR3 runs from the conserved cysteine through the conserved F or W.

v_gene: TRBV6-5; j_gene: TRBJ2-1; CDR3aa: CASRRDRAFYNEQFF
v_gene: TRBV11-3; j_gene: TRBJ2-1; CDR3aa: CASSLRGGALANEQFF
v_gene: TRBV4-2; j_gene: TRBJ1-1; CDR3aa: CASVNWGRRTEAFF
v_gene: TRBV14; j_gene: TRBJ2-7; CDR3aa: CASSRTGTRSYEQYF
v_gene: TRBV18; j_gene: TRBJ2-7; CDR3aa: CASSSTGFSHEQYF
v_gene: TRBV28; j_gene: TRBJ2-7; CDR3aa: CASSYGGGGPYEQYF
v_gene: TRBV5-1; j_gene: TRBJ2-7; CDR3aa: CASSWTGGSAYEQYF
v_gene: TRBV5-1; j_gene: TRBJ1-4; CDR3aa: CASSPQGQGEKLFF
v_gene: TRBV10-3; j_gene: TRBJ2-5; CDR3aa: CAISESTGWDQETQYF
v_gene: TRBV9; j_gene: TRBJ1-1; CDR3aa: CASGREVNTEAFF
v_gene: TRBV5-4; j_gene: TRBJ2-7; CDR3aa: CATIRGNGRMTGEQYF
v_gene: TRBV28; j_gene: TRBJ1-2; CDR3aa: CASSSGNYGYTF
v_gene: TRBV5-1; j_gene: TRBJ1-1; CDR3aa: CASSLADIGVTEAFF
v_gene: TRBV27; j_gene: TRBJ2-2; CDR3aa: CASNSRGTGELFF
v_gene: TRBV29-1; j_gene: TRBJ1-1; CDR3aa: CSVMTGRTEAFF
v_gene: TRBV28; j_gene: TRBJ2-1; CDR3aa: CASSLGLAGVDNEQFF
v_gene: TRBV29-1; j_gene: TRBJ1-1; CDR3aa: CSVGPGMNTEAFF
v_gene: TRBV5-1; j_gene: TRBJ2-1; CDR3aa: CASSQNNEQFF
v_gene: TRBV19; j_gene: TRBJ2-3; CDR3aa: CASTPGLADSTDTQYF
v_gene: TRBV7-6; j_gene: TRBJ2-2; CDR3aa: CASSLEGVFGTGELFF
v_gene: TRBV27; j_gene: TRBJ2-1; CDR3aa: CASRPTSGGFLNNEQFF
v_gene: TRBV11-2; j_gene: TRBJ2-5; CDR3aa: CASSFGGGGETQYF
v_gene: TRBV28; j_gene: TRBJ2-1; CDR3aa: CATGDSGDEQFF
v_gene: TRBV20-1; j_gene: TRBJ2-1; CDR3aa: CTEGTINEQFF
v_gene: TRBV7-3; j_gene: TRBJ2-7; CDR3aa: CASSEWDRASYEQYF
v_gene: TRBV6-5; j_gene: TRBJ2-3; CDR3aa: CASTKTGGKDTQYF
v_gene: TRBV9; j_gene: TRBJ1-2; CDR3aa: CASSVAGGTAGRGYTF
v_gene: TRBV19; j_gene: TRBJ1-5; CDR3aa: CASRTTAYSNQPQHF
v_gene: TRBV30; j_gene: TRBJ2-4; CDR3aa: CAWSTIPTLAKNIQYF
v_gene: TRBV21-1; j_gene: TRBJ2-7; CDR3aa: CASSPIKTGGFCEQYF
v_gene: TRBV5-1; j_gene: TRBJ1-4; CDR3aa: CASSLESLSEKLFF
v_gene: TRBV11-2; j_gene: TRBJ2-1; CDR3aa: CASSRIRQRGYNEQFF
v_gene: TRBV5-4; j_gene: TRBJ2-7; CDR3aa: CASSSGSYYEQYF
v_gene: TRBV5-1; j_gene: TRBJ1-2; CDR3aa: CASSLGGQGTHGYTF
v_gene: TRBV28; j_gene: TRBJ2-2; CDR3aa: CASVDSNTGELFF
v_gene: TRBV7-8; j_gene: TRBJ2-7; CDR3aa: CASSLLQGNYEQYF
v_gene: TRBV5-1; j_gene: TRBJ2-5; CDR3aa: CASSIGLQETQYF
v_gene: TRBV7-3; j_gene: TRBJ2-2; CDR3aa: CASSQTRTGELFF
v_gene: TRBV11-3; j_gene: TRBJ2-1; CDR3aa: CASSLGTSGSNEQFF
v_gene: TRBV18; j_gene: TRBJ2-1; CDR3aa: CASSPGGPYNEQFF
v_gene: TRBV20-1; j_gene: TRBJ2-5; CDR3aa: CSGGGLETQYF
v_gene: TRBV18; j_gene: TRBJ2-4; CDR3aa: CASSYGGVTDIQYF
v_gene: TRBV6-1; j_gene: TRBJ1-1; CDR3aa: CASSESGRIEAFF
v_gene: TRBV28; j_gene: TRBJ2-1; CDR3aa: CASSLQTDALSYNEQFF
v_gene: TRBV28; j_gene: TRBJ2-7; CDR3aa: CASSTIGRGRHSYEQYF
v_gene: TRBV7-6; j_gene: TRBJ1-1; CDR3aa: CASSSPWTEAFF
v_gene: TRBV28; j_gene: TRBJ1-4; CDR3aa: CASSLSSGRWEKLFF
v_gene: TRBV9; j_gene: TRBJ2-2; CDR3aa: CASSVTSGSGELFF
v_gene: TRBV2; j_gene: TRBJ2-3; CDR3aa: CASTLNAGGGFIVGSQYF
v_gene: TRBV5-4; j_gene: TRBJ2-1; CDR3aa: CASSFGAGKIYNEQFF
v_gene: TRBV5-1; j_gene: TRBJ1-2; CDR3aa: CASSLEAGKYGYTF
v_gene: TRBV5-4; j_gene: TRBJ1-1; CDR3aa: CASSWAGNTEAFF
v_gene: TRBV28; j_gene: TRBJ2-5; CDR3aa: CASTSQGETQYF
v_gene: TRBV28; j_gene: TRBJ1-2; CDR3aa: CASLPGPNYGYTF
v_gene: TRBV5-4; j_gene: TRBJ2-3; CDR3aa: CASRGLAGGADTQYF
v_gene: TRBV28; j_gene: TRBJ1-5; CDR3aa: CASSLLGVGNQPQHF
v_gene: TRBV30; j_gene: TRBJ1-4; CDR3aa: CAWRRQLSTNEKLFF
v_gene: TRBV7-9; j_gene: TRBJ2-1; CDR3aa: CASSSRGGRSSYNEQFF
v_gene: TRBV28; j_gene: TRBJ2-5; CDR3aa: CASSLLAETQYF